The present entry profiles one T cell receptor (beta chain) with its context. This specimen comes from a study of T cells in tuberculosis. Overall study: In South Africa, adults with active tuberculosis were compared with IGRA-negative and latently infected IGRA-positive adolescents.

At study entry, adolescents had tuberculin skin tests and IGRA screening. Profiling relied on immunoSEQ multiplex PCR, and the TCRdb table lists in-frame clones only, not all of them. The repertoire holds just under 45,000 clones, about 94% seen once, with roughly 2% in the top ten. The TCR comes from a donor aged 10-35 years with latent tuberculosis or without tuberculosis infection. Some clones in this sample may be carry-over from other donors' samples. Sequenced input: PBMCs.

CDR3 loop: CASSHGGPSLYEQYF. The CDR3 nucleotides read TGTGCCAGCAGCCACGGGGGGCCCAGCCTTTACGAGCAGTACTTC. This chain connects TRBV7-3 to TRBJ2-7; possible D gene TRBD2, 7 bases. CDR1 is SGHTA and CDR2 is FQGTGA in the germline V gene. The CDR3 covers 15 residues. Trimming took 5 bases from V and 4 from J, leaving 18 bases between them.